Presented here are 12 T cell receptor beta chains from one specimen sequenced in a study of OX40 agonist ivuxolimab in advanced cancers. Assay: immunoSEQ multiplex PCR; the TCRdb copy retains only in-frame clones and omits some. The profile shows about 100,000 clones, 75% to 90% of them singletons. The input for sequencing was CD4+ or CD8+ T cells sorted from blood, taken in a trial of the OX40 agonist ivuxolimab. The receptors stem from an adult with an advanced solid tumor such as melanoma, head and neck, liver or kidney cancer.

The chain links TRBV7-8 to TRBJ1-4, with D tentatively TRBD1 (6 bases). Per germline, CDR1 SGHVS and CDR2 FQNEAQ. The V end lost 6 bases, the J end lost 4 bases, and 12 bases lay between the germline ends. This CDR3 comprises 14 residues. As DNA, the CDR3 is TGTGCCAGCAGTCAACAGGGTCTTAATGAAAAACTGTTTTTT. Translated, it gives CASSQQGLNEKLFF.

V usage is TRBV2 and J usage is TRBJ1-5; no clear D. The CDR3 runs 11 residues. Trimming removed 8 bases from V and 4 bases from J, with 6 bases in between. Germline V gene lookup returns CDR1 SNHLY and CDR2 FYNNEI. This chain's CDR3 is CASAINQPQHF. CDR3 nucleotide sequence: TGTGCCAGCGCAATAAATCAGCCCCAGCATTTT.

The sample holds one count of this clone. This chain uses TRBV7-6 with TRBJ2-3, with 9 bases identical to TRBD2. The V gene end was trimmed by 4 bases and the J gene end by 4 bases; junction bases not matched to a gene: 12. The germline CDR1 and CDR2 sequences are SGHVS and FNYEAQ. CDR3 size: 17 residues. This CDR3 reads CASSSLLRGGHADTQYF. The CDR3 DNA reads TGTGCCAGCAGCTCTCTGTTGCGGGGGGGCCACGCAGATACGCAGTATTTT.

The chain employs TRBV5-1 and TRBJ2-2, with D unresolved. CDR1 and CDR2 from the germline V gene are SGHRS and YFSETQ. Trimming stripped 3 bases from V and 1 base from J, with 10 bases between. The CDR3 length is 15 residues. The CDR3 here is CASSSLPGNTGELFF. As DNA, the CDR3 is TGCGCCAGCAGCTCACTACCGGGGAACACCGGGGAGCTGTTTTTT.

The chain links TRBV7-8 to TRBJ2-3; tentatively, D is TRBD1 (6 bases). Germline assignment: CDR1 SGHVS and CDR2 FQNEAQ. This CDR3 has 15 residues. The V end was cut by 5 bases, the J end by 1 base, with 13 bases between. CDR3 nucleotides: TGTGCCAGCAGCCAACAGGGAAGCCGCACAGATACGCAGTATTTT. Translation: CASSQQGSRTDTQYF.

CDR3 protein: CASSEGPGTIIYGYTF. The DNA of the CDR3 is TGTGCCAGCAGTGAAGGTCCGGGTACCATTATCTATGGCTACACCTTC. The chain carries TRBV6-1 and TRBJ1-2; D call uncertain. Germline V gene sequence: CDR1 MNHNS, CDR2 SASEGT. The length of the CDR3 is 16 residues. Trimming removed 1 base at V and 4 bases at J, with 16 bases between.

The chain employs TRBV29-1 and TRBJ2-5, with TRBD2 identical over 8 bases. The CDR3 is 13 amino acids. CDR1 and CDR2 (germline): SQVTM, ANQGSEA. J gave up 5 bases and V 7 bases, and 9 bases lay outside the gene matches. CDR3 nucleotides: TGCAGCGCTACCGGGGGGGGCGGGGAGACCCAGTACTTC. It codes for CSATGGGGETQYF.

The V and J genes are TRBV7-2 and TRBJ2-7; a possible D gene is TRBD2 (6 bases). This CDR3 comprises 14 residues. The V gene lost 6 bases and the J gene lost 6 bases, with 18 bases spanning the gap. Germline V CDR1 and CDR2: SGHTA, FQGNSA. The DNA for the CDR3 is TGTGCCAGCAGGCCTTGGGGAGGCCCCCTCGAGCAGTACTTC. Protein sequence: CASRPWGGPLEQYF.

CDR3 coding DNA: TGCGCCAGCAGCCAAGGCCACCTGGGGCCAGGCACAGATACGCAGTATTTT. Its protein is CASSQGHLGPGTDTQYF. The chain joins TRBV4-1 to TRBJ2-3; D may be TRBD1 (5 bases). The CDR3 runs to 17 residues. Germline CDR1 reads MGHRA; CDR2 reads YSYEKL. V lost 1 base and J 1 base, leaving 15 bases between the germline ends.

The V call is TRBV5-1, the J call TRBJ2-7; no reliable D call. V shed 4 bases and J shed 4 bases, with 9 bases lying between them. Per the germline V gene, CDR1 is SGHRS and CDR2 is YFSETQ. This CDR3 has 12 amino acids. CDR3 sequence (DNA): TGCGCCAGCAGCCCCGACGCGTACGAGCAGTACTTC. This gives the protein CASSPDAYEQYF.

CDR3 DNA sequence: TGTGCCAGCGACAGGGGCGTGAACACTGAAGCTTTCTTT. Protein product: CASDRGVNTEAFF. The V and J genes are TRBV9 and TRBJ1-1, with TRBD1 matching 8 bases. Trimming took 7 bases from V and 0 from J; bases not matched to a gene: 2. From germline, CDR1 is SGDLS and CDR2 YYNGEE. The CDR3 has 13 amino acids. The full variable domain, completed using reference TRBV9 and TRBJ1-1, is DSGVTQTPKHLITATGQRVTLRCSPRSGDLSVYWYQQSLDQGLQFLIQYYNGEERAKGNILERFSAQQFPDLHSELNLSSLELGDSALYFCASDRGVNTEAFFGQGTRLTVV.

The gene calls are TRBV6-5 and TRBJ1-2; the D gene is possibly TRBD1 (6 bases). CDR3 size: 16 residues. Trimming stripped 2 bases from V and 6 bases from J, with 19 bases between. Per the germline V gene, CDR1 is MNHEY and CDR2 is SVGAGI. CDR3 protein: CASSYLNYGGDNGYTF. CDR3 sequence (DNA): TGTGCCAGCAGTTACCTAAATTACGGGGGCGATAATGGCTACACCTTC.